These 24 T cell receptor beta chains came from one sample sequenced in a study of blood T cell repertoires in COVID-19. Libraries were prepared by immunoSEQ multiplex PCR; TCRdb keeps only in-frame clonotypes and omits some of them. The table shows 150,000 to 200,000 clones, with 81% occurring only once. The material sequenced was peripheral blood. The source is a man in his sixties with active or convalescent COVID-19.

The V and J genes are TRBV5-5 and TRBJ2-1, with D perhaps TRBD1 (5 bases). This CDR3 contains 13 residues. Germline lookup yields CDR1 SGHKS and CDR2 YYEKEE (reference sequence). The V and J ends lost 1 base and 7 bases respectively, with 9 bases between them. CDR3 sequence (DNA): TGTGCCAGCAGCTTGAGCAGGGTAAATGAGCAGTTCTTC. It is translated as CASSLSRVNEQFF.

This chain uses TRBV6-4 with TRBJ1-2, with TRBD1 matching over 10 bases. Germline CDR1 reads MRHNA; CDR2 reads SNTAGT. The CDR3 length is 17 residues. V lost 2 bases and J lost 0; bases outside the gene matches: 6. In DNA, the CDR3 is TGTGCCAGCAGTGACGGGACAGGGGAACCTACTAACTATGGCTACACCTTC. Amino acid sequence: CASSDGTGEPTNYGYTF.

The chain employs TRBV3-1 (or the pseudogene TRBV3-2) and TRBJ2-1, with 9 bases matching TRBD2. The V gene end was trimmed by 0 bases and the J gene end by 9 bases; junction bases not matched to a gene: 9. CDR1 and CDR2 from the germline V gene are LGHDT and YNNKEL (reference sequence). The CDR3 extends over 16 amino acids. Here the CDR3 DNA reads TGTGCCAGCAGCCAAGACGCCAGCGGGGGGATGGCTGAGCAGTTCTTC. Encoded protein: CASSQDASGGMAEQFF.

The rearrangement joins TRBV29-1 to TRBJ1-1, with 7 bases identical to TRBD1. This CDR3 comprises 13 residues. V was pared by 7 bases and J by 1 base, with 6 bases of the junction left unmatched. From germline, CDR1 is SQVTM and CDR2 ANQGSEA. The CDR3 here is CSEHRGGNTEAFF. In DNA, the CDR3 is TGCAGCGAACACAGGGGCGGGAACACTGAAGCTTTCTTT. The whole variable domain, remainder taken from reference TRBV29-1 and TRBJ1-1, is SAVISQKPSRDICQRGTSLTIQCQVDSQVTMMFWYRQQPGQSLTLIATANQGSEATYESGFVIDKFPISRPNLTFSTLTVSNMSPEDSSIYLCSEHRGGNTEAFFGQGTRLTVV.

There are a few counts of this clone. The V and J genes are TRBV11-2 and TRBJ2-5; 12 bases align to TRBD2. The ends lost 5 bases at V and 2 bases at J; junction bases unmatched: 6. Germline values: CDR1 SGHAT, CDR2 FQNNGV. The CDR3 is made up of 16 amino acids. CDR3 sequence: CASSIRTSGNQETQYF. CDR3 in DNA: TGTGCCAGCAGCATCCGGACTAGCGGGAATCAAGAGACCCAGTACTTC.

V usage is TRBV5-1 and J usage is TRBJ1-5; weak D call: TRBD1 (5 bases). The CDR3 totals 15 residues. V was cut by 2 bases and J by 2 bases, with 11 bases left in between. Germline V gene data show CDR1 as SGHRS and CDR2 as YFSETQ. The chain's CDR3 is CASSFGGSGNQPQHF. The CDR3 DNA is TGCGCCAGCAGCTTCGGGGGGTCAGGCAATCAGCCCCAGCATTTT.

The J gene is TRBJ2-1, the V gene TRBV24-1; 10 nucleotides match TRBD1. This CDR3 has 19 amino acids. J lost 0 bases, V lost 6 bases, and 13 bases had no gene match. From germline, CDR1 is KGHDR and CDR2 SFDVKD. Here the CDR3 reads CATSTPGQGSDYSYNEQFF. CDR3 sequence (DNA): TGTGCCACCAGTACCCCGGGACAGGGGTCCGATTACTCCTACAATGAGCAGTTCTTC.

This clone was recorded many times. The CDR3 is CASSWSGQTNQPQHF. The CDR3 nucleotides read TGCGCCAGCAGCTGGTCTGGACAGACCAATCAGCCCCAGCATTTT. The chain carries TRBV5-1 and TRBJ1-5; D is perhaps TRBD1 (6 bases). The ends were cut back, 3 bases at V and 3 bases at J, with 13 bases in the middle. CDR1 and CDR2 from the germline V gene are SGHRS and YFSETQ. CDR3 length: 15 residues.

This chain uses TRBV6-5 with TRBJ1-6, with 9 bases identical to TRBD1. Germline CDR1 is MNHEY and CDR2 is SVGAGI. Trimming took 6 bases from V and 4 from J; bases not matched to a gene: 4. CDR3 length equals 15 residues. The CDR3 loop reads CASRGTGTYNSPLHF. Here the CDR3 DNA reads TGTGCCAGCAGAGGGACAGGGACTTATAATTCACCCCTCCACTTT.

This chain uses TRBV5-6 with TRBJ2-7, with unresolved D. V was cut by 2 bases and J by 5 bases, with 5 bases left in between. CDR1 SGHDT and CDR2 YYEEEE come from the germline V gene. The CDR3 extends over 11 amino acids. CDR3 protein: CASSFGHEQYF. The CDR3 DNA reads as TGTGCCAGCAGCTTTGGCCACGAGCAGTACTTC.

The rearrangement joins TRBV13 to TRBJ2-3; 9 nucleotides match TRBD2. The V and J ends lost 3 bases and 5 bases, in that order; junction bases with no gene match: 9. Per the germline V gene, CDR1 is PRHDT and CDR2 is FYEKMQ (reference sequence). The CDR3 covers 16 residues. CDR3 loop: CASSFSGRGWGDTQYF. The DNA for the CDR3 is TGTGCCAGCAGCTTTAGCGGGAGAGGGTGGGGAGATACGCAGTATTTT.

The chain is built from TRBV7-9 and TRBJ2-5, with 7 bases matching TRBD1. The germline V gene has CDR1 SEHNR and CDR2 FQNEAQ (reference sequence). CDR3 size: 13 residues. V dropped 5 bases and J dropped 4; count of bases not matched to a gene: 4. Here the CDR3 reads CASSARTGETQYF. The CDR3 nucleotides read TGTGCCAGCAGCGCTAGGACAGGAGAGACCCAGTACTTC.

CDR3: CASSLGLAGGTYYNEQFF. The DNA of the CDR3 is TGCGCCAGCAGCTTGGGACTAGCGGGGGGCACTTACTACAATGAGCAGTTCTTC. This chain joins TRBV5-1 and TRBJ2-1; 13 bases line up with TRBD2. The V segment lost 0 bases and the J segment 3 bases; nucleotides outside the gene matches: 6. Germline-derived CDR1 and CDR2 are SGHRS and YFSETQ. CDR3 size: 18 residues.

The gene calls are TRBV19 and TRBJ1-5; 8 bases are shared with TRBD1. The CDR3 extends over 13 amino acids. Trimming at V came to 5 bases and at J to 7 bases, leaving 4 bases not matched to a gene. Germline CDR1 is LNHDA and CDR2 is SQIVND (reference sequence). Written as DNA, the CDR3 is TGTGCCAGTAGTGAGACAGGGGCCCAGCCCCAGCATTTT. Residues: CASSETGAQPQHF.

V gene TRBV18 combines with J gene TRBJ1-1; 9 bases match TRBD1. Germline V gene data show CDR1 as KGHSH and CDR2 as LQKENI. The CDR3 is 15 residues long. Unmatched junction bases numbered 5, after V lost 3 bases and J lost 3 bases. This chain's CDR3 is CASSPQGTGHTEAFF. The CDR3 bases are TGTGCCAGCTCACCTCAAGGGACAGGGCACACTGAAGCTTTCTTT.

Only one count was recorded for this clone. The rearrangement links TRBV6-5 to TRBJ1-1, with 9 bases lining up with TRBD1. Per germline, CDR1 MNHEY and CDR2 SVGAGI. Germline trimming cut 4 bases from V and 5 bases from J; bases unmatched to any gene: 8. The CDR3 runs 15 residues. CDR3 amino acids: CASSSIQGAGTEAFF. In nucleotides, the CDR3 is TGTGCCAGCAGTTCCATACAGGGGGCAGGGACTGAAGCTTTCTTT.

This chain uses TRBV7-9 with TRBJ2-1, with TRBD2 identical over 12 bases. V gave up 5 bases and J gave up 9 bases; unmatched junction bases: 11. Germline V gives CDR1 SEHNR, CDR2 FQNEAQ (reference sequence). The CDR3 has 16 amino acids. CDR3 protein: CASSGMSSGRAPEQFF. CDR3 bases: TGTGCCAGCAGCGGGATGTCTAGCGGGAGGGCCCCTGAGCAGTTCTTC.

This chain joins TRBV5-1 and TRBJ1-1; a weak D match, TRBD1 (5 bases). The ends were cut back, 0 bases at V and 10 bases at J, with 16 bases in the middle. In germline, CDR1 is SGHRS, CDR2 YFSETQ. This CDR3 has 14 amino acids. CDR3 nucleotide sequence: TGCGCCAGCAGCTTGGAGATTCGTCAGGGCGGAGCTTTCTTT. This gives the protein CASSLEIRQGGAFF.

The genes are TRBV15 and TRBJ2-1; 8 nucleotides agree with TRBD2. Germline CDR1 is LNHNV and CDR2 is YYDKDF (reference sequence). This CDR3 region has 16 residues. The V gene end was trimmed by 1 base and the J gene end by 7 bases; junction bases not matched to a gene: 9. CDR3 nucleotide sequence: TGTGCCACCAGCAGAGGCGGGACTAGTATTTTGAATGAGCAGTTCTTC. As protein: CATSRGGTSILNEQFF.

J is TRBJ1-1 and V is TRBV5-6, with 7 bases that match TRBD1. The V and J ends lost 0 bases and 6 bases, in that order; junction bases with no gene match: 8. This CDR3 contains 15 residues. Germline loops: CDR1 SGHDT, CDR2 YYEEEE. CDR3 sequence (DNA): TGTGCCAGCAGCTTGGCGGGACAGTTGGCCCCTGAAGCTTTCTTT. Protein: CASSLAGQLAPEAFF.

The V and J genes are TRBV5-4 and TRBJ2-2, with 7 bases aligning to TRBD2. Germline CDR1 and CDR2: SGHNT and YYREEE (reference sequence). V lost 2 bases, J lost 6 bases, and 7 bases stayed unmatched. CDR3 size: 15 residues. CDR3: CASSLDPGRAGELFF. DNA of the CDR3: TGTGCCAGCAGCTTAGACCCGGGGAGGGCCGGGGAGCTGTTTTTT.

The genes are TRBV5-4 and TRBJ1-5; 7 bases are a match to TRBD1. This CDR3 spans 14 amino acids. V was clipped by 3 bases and J by 2 bases; unmatched bases: 2. CDR1 and CDR2 from the germline V gene are SGHNT and YYREEE (reference sequence). The CDR3 protein is CASSSGQGNQPQHF. CDR3 nucleotides: TGTGCCAGCAGCTCAGGACAGGGCAATCAGCCCCAGCATTTT.

This clone was picked up one time. The chain couples TRBV19 to TRBJ2-7, with 7 bases identical to TRBD1. The germline CDR1 and CDR2 sequences are LNHDA and SQIVND (reference sequence). The junction had 7 bases not matched to a gene; V was cut back by 7 bases and J by 1 base. The CDR3 has 14 residues. The CDR3 here is CASTGTVGSYEQYF. The CDR3 DNA is TGTGCCAGTACCGGGACAGTTGGATCCTACGAGCAGTACTTC. The whole variable domain, filled in from reference TRBV19 and TRBJ2-7, reads DGGITQSPKYLFRKEGQNVTLSCEQNLNHDAMYWYRQDPGQGLRLIYYSQIVNDFQKGDIAEGYSVSREKKESFPLTVTSAQKNPTAFYLCASTGTVGSYEQYFGPGTRLTVT.

This chain joins TRBV3-1 (or the pseudogene TRBV3-2) and TRBJ1-1; 7 nucleotides agree with TRBD1. Germline CDR1 is LGHDT and CDR2 is YNNKEL (reference sequence). The CDR3 is 14 residues long. V trimming: 4 bases; J trimming: 4 bases; junction bases outside the gene matches: 6. The CDR3 sequence: CASSLRQGGTEAFF. CDR3 DNA sequence: TGTGCCAGCAGCCTTCGGCAGGGGGGCACTGAAGCTTTCTTT.